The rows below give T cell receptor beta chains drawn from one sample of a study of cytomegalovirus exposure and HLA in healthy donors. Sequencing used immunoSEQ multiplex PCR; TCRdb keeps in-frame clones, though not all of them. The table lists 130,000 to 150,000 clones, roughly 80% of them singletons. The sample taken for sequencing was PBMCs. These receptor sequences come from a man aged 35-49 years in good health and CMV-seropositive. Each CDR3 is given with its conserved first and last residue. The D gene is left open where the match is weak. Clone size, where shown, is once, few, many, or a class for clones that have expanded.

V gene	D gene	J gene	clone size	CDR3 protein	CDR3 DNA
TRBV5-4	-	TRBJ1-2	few	CASSFIRGFGYTF	TGTGCCAGCAGCTTCATAAGGGGTTTCGGCTACACCTTC
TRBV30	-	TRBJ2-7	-	CAWRATFGTSPSYEQYF	TGTGCCTGGAGGGCGACCTTCGGGACATCGCCCTCCTACGAGCAGTACTTC
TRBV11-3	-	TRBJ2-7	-	CASSLQVGHEQYF	TGTGCCAGCAGCTTACAGGTTGGCCACGAGCAGTACTTC
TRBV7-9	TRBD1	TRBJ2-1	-	CASSLYRGWVNEQFF	TGTGCCAGCAGCTTGTACAGGGGTTGGGTCAATGAGCAGTTCTTC
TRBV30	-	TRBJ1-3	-	CAFTGTLISGNTIYF	TGTGCCTTTACCGGGACACTGATTTCTGGAAACACCATATATTTT
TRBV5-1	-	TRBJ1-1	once	CASSLAEGGSEAFF	TGCGCCAGCAGCTTGGCCGAGGGGGGGTCTGAAGCTTTCTTT
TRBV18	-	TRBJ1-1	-	CASSRQENTEAFF	TGTGCCAGCTCACGACAGGAGAACACTGAAGCTTTCTTT
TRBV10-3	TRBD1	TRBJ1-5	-	CAISAAGGNQPQHF	TGTGCCATCAGTGCGGCAGGGGGAAATCAGCCCCAGCATTTT
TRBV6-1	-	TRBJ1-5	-	CASSEEAGVVPQHF	TGTGCCAGCAGTGAAGAGGCAGGGGTAGTTCCCCAGCATTTT
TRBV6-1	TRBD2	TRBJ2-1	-	CASSERLYSGSAEQFF	TGTGCCAGCAGTGAACGGTTATACAGCGGGAGTGCCGAGCAGTTCTTC
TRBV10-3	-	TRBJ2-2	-	CAIGVNTGELFF	TGTGCCATCGGAGTGAACACCGGGGAGCTGTTTTTT
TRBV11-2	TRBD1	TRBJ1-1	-	CASRNPGQAVAFF	TGTGCCAGCAGGAACCCGGGACAGGCCGTAGCTTTCTTT
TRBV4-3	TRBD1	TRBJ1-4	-	CAHPPGDSLLRGEKLFF	TGCGCCCACCCCCCGGGGGACAGTCTCTTACGCGGGGAAAAACTGTTTTTT
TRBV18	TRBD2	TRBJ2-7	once	CASSPPSASGTYEQYF	TGTGCCAGCTCACCACCTTCGGCTAGCGGGACCTACGAGCAGTACTTC
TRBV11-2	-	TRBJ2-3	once	CASSLRGNTQYF	TGTGCCAGCAGCCTCCGGGGGAATACGCAGTATTTT
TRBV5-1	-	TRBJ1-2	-	CASSLGGSHGYTF	TGCGCCAGCAGCTTGGGCGGCTCCCATGGCTACACCTTC
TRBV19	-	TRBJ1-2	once	CASSASTADGYTF	TGTGCCAGTAGTGCCTCGACAGCAGACGGCTACACCTTC
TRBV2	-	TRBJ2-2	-	CASSTDMTGELFF	TGTGCCAGCAGTACTGACATGACCGGGGAGCTGTTTTTT
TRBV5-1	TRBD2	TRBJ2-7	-	CASSRSGTPPEQYF	TGCGCCAGCAGCCGTAGCGGGACCCCACCCGAGCAGTACTTC
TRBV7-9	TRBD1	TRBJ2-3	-	CASSLARGRTDTQYF	TGTGCCAGCAGCCTGGCTAGGGGGCGCACAGATACGCAGTATTTT
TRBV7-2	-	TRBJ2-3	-	CASSLTAAGSTQYF	TGTGCCAGCAGCTTAACAGCCGCCGGCTCTACGCAGTATTTT
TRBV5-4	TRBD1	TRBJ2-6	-	CASSYNPQGGGANVLTF	TGTGCCAGCAGCTACAACCCACAGGGGGGTGGGGCCAACGTCCTGACTTTC
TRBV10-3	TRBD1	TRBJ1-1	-	CAISPTGATEAFF	TGTGCCATCAGTCCGACAGGGGCCACTGAAGCTTTCTTT
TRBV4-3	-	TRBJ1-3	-	CASSQSRVAFSGNTIYF	TGCGCCAGCAGCCAATCCCGGGTCGCGTTCTCTGGAAACACCATATATTTT
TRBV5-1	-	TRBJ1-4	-	CASSSEGTTNEKLFF	TGCGCCAGCAGTTCCGAGGGAACAACTAATGAAAAACTGTTTTTT
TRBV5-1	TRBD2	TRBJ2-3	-	CASSPGTSGYTDTQYF	TGCGCCAGCAGCCCTGGGACTAGCGGTTACACAGATACGCAGTATTTT
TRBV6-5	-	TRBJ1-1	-	CASTEDEENTEAFF	TGTGCCAGCACCGAAGATGAGGAGAACACTGAAGCTTTCTTT
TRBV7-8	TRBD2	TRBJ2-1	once	CASSSAPSGSSYNEQFF	TGTGCCAGCAGCTCAGCCCCTAGCGGGAGCTCCTACAATGAGCAGTTCTTC
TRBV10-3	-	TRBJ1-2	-	CAISESVQEGYGYTF	TGTGCCATCAGTGAGTCGGTGCAGGAGGGGTATGGCTACACCTTC
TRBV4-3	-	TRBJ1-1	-	CASSHNMNTEAFF	TGCGCCAGCAGCCATAATATGAACACTGAAGCTTTCTTT
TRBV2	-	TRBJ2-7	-	CASRTTGSYEQYF	TGTGCCAGCAGAACTACAGGGAGCTACGAGCAGTACTTC
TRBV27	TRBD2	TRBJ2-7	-	CASRPGGFYEQYF	TGTGCCAGCCGCCCGGGGGGATTCTACGAGCAGTACTTC
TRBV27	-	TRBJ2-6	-	CASSFKTGRPSGANVLTF	TGTGCCAGCAGTTTTAAGACAGGACGACCTTCTGGGGCCAACGTCCTGACTTTC
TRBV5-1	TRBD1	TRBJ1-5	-	CASSLEGASGQPQHF	TGCGCCAGCAGCTTGGAGGGGGCATCGGGGCAGCCCCAGCATTTT
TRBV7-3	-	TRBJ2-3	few	CASSLTTVGDTQYF	TGTGCCAGCAGCTTAACTACAGTTGGTGATACGCAGTATTTT
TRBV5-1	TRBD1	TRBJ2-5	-	CASSLGGSGGFMETQYF	TGCGCCAGCAGCTTAGGGGGGTCAGGGGGCTTTATGGAGACCCAGTACTTC
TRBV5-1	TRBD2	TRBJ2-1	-	CASSFVGGSSYNEQFF	TGCGCCAGCAGCTTTGTCGGGGGGAGTTCCTACAATGAGCAGTTCTTC
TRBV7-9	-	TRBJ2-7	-	CASSGAGRTYEQYF	TGTGCCAGCAGCGGAGCGGGCCGTACGTACGAGCAGTACTTC
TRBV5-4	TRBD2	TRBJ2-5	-	CASSLAIGTSGKETQYF	TGTGCCAGCAGCTTGGCTATAGGGACTAGCGGGAAAGAGACCCAGTACTTC
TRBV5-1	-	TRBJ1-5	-	CASSPTGGSNQPQHF	TGCGCCAGCAGCCCTACGGGTGGAAGCAATCAGCCCCAGCATTTT
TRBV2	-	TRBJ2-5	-	CASVGDYQETQYF	TGTGCCAGCGTGGGAGACTACCAAGAGACCCAGTACTTC
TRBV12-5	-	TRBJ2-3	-	CASAAGLGTDTQYF	TGTGCTAGTGCAGCGGGTCTGGGAACAGATACGCAGTATTTT
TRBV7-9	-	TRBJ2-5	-	CASSSISWGPQTQYF	TGTGCCAGCAGCTCTATCTCGTGGGGCCCCCAGACCCAGTACTTC
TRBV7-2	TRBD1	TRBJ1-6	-	CASSPQGQGALSPLHF	TGTGCCAGCAGCCCGCAGGGACAGGGGGCGCTTTCACCCCTCCACTTT
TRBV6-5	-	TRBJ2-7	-	CASSPYISYEQYF	TGTGCCAGCAGCCCGTACATCTCCTACGAGCAGTACTTC
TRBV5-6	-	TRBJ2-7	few	CASSLVPGAYEQYF	TGTGCCAGCAGCTTGGTTCCAGGGGCCTACGAGCAGTACTTC
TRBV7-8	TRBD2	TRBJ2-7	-	CAGSSASGGTYEQYF	TGTGCCGGCAGCTCCGCAAGCGGGGGTACCTACGAGCAGTACTTC
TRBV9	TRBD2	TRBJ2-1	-	CASSRGTSGTYNEQFF	TGTGCCAGCAGCCGCGGGACTAGCGGCACCTACAATGAGCAGTTCTTC
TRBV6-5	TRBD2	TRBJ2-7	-	CASSSVSGREAYEQYF	TGTGCCAGCAGTTCCGTTAGCGGGAGGGAGGCCTACGAGCAGTACTTC
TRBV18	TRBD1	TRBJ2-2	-	CASRQGVTGELFF	TGTGCCAGCCGACAGGGGGTCACCGGGGAGCTGTTTTTT
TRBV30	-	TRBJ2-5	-	CAWKSETLFRGTQYF	TGTGCCTGGAAATCCGAGACCCTTTTTCGGGGGACCCAGTACTTC
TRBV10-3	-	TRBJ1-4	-	CAISATGATNEKLFF	TGTGCCATCAGTGCCACAGGTGCAACTAATGAAAAACTGTTTTTT
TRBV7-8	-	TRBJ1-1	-	CASSLGLGPTEAFF	TGTGCCAGCAGCTTAGGTTTGGGGCCCACTGAAGCTTTCTTT
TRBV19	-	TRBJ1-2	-	CASSIGSFTNYGYTF	TGTGCCAGTAGTATAGGGAGTTTTACTAACTATGGCTACACCTTC
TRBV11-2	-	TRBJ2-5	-	CASSLGWGTRVEETQYF	TGTGCCAGCAGCTTAGGCTGGGGGACTCGGGTAGAAGAGACCCAGTACTTC
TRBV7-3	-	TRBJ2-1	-	CASSATGSYNEQFF	TGTGCCAGCAGCGCTACGGGCTCCTACAATGAGCAGTTCTTC